The 32 T cell receptor beta chains listed next were all sequenced from one sample in a study of blood T cell repertoires in COVID-19. Assay used: immunoSEQ multiplex PCR; TCRdb lists only in-frame clones, some missing. The sample yields tens of thousands of clones, more than 75% seen once. The sequenced material came from peripheral blood. These receptors were collected from a woman in her 70s with acute or convalescent COVID-19.

Concerning this clone: Other DNA sequences in this sample translate to the same CDR3. The chain uses TRBV3-1 (or the pseudogene TRBV3-2) and TRBJ2-5; D perhaps matches TRBD2 (5 bases). Germline V gives CDR1 LGHDT, CDR2 YNNKEL (reference sequence). Between the trimmed V and J ends, which lost 2 bases and 2 bases, there was a span of 6 bases. This CDR3 has 13 residues. The CDR3 DNA is TGTGCCAGCAGCCAACGACTACAAGAGACCCAGTACTTC. Its translation is CASSQRLQETQYF.

This clone appeared a single time. This sequence joins TRBV7-6 and TRBJ1-2, with a possible D match to TRBD1 (6 bases). CDR1 and CDR2 from the germline V gene are SGHVS and FNYEAQ. Trimming pared 5 bases from V and 0 bases from J, leaving 13 bases between. This CDR3 has 15 amino acids. CDR3 sequence (DNA): TGTGCCAGCAGCCCCGGACAGAAAGCTAACTATGGCTACACCTTC. Encoded protein: CASSPGQKANYGYTF.

This sequence joins TRBV28 and TRBJ2-3; TRBD1 agrees at 11 bases. CDR3 size: 15 residues. In germline, CDR1 is MDHEN, CDR2 SYDVKM. The junction had 5 bases not matched to a gene; V was cut back by 6 bases and J by 3 bases. The CDR3 DNA follows: TGTGCCAGCAGAGAGGACAGGGGGCATACAGATACGCAGTATTTT. Translation gives CASREDRGHTDTQYF.

V is TRBV7-9 and J is TRBJ1-2; D gene uncertain. V was shortened by 0 bases and J by 2 bases, with 4 bases between the two germline ends. There are 13 residues in the CDR3. Germline CDR1 SEHNR, CDR2 FQNEAQ (reference sequence). CDR3 loop: CASSLASNYGYTF. The CDR3 coding sequence is TGTGCCAGCAGCTTAGCATCAAACTATGGCTACACCTTC. Full variable domain (remainder filled in from reference TRBV7-9 and TRBJ1-2): DTGVSQNPRHKITKRGQNVTFRCDPISEHNRLYWYRQTLGQGPEFLTYFQNEAQLEKSRLLSDRFSAERPKGSFSTLEIQRTEQGDSAMYLCASSLASNYGYTFGSGTRLTVV.

The rearrangement joins TRBV21-1 to TRBJ2-7; TRBD1 was called by the table and not checked on the DNA. TRBV21-1 is tagged as a pseudogene. CDR3 length equals 17 residues. This CDR3 is CASSRRSARTDLYEQYV. Here the CDR3 DNA reads TGTGCCAGCAGCCGACGGTCGGCTAGGACAGATCTCTACGAGCAGTACGTC.

V usage is TRBV5-1 and J usage is TRBJ2-5; TRBD1 might be the D (6 bases). Germline V gene lookup returns CDR1 SGHRS and CDR2 YFSETQ. Trimming cost V 5 bases and J 2 bases, with 10 bases left between them. The CDR3 is 13 amino acids. CDR3 sequence (DNA): TGCGCCAGCAGTGAGGGGGAACAAGAGACCCAGTACTTC. Protein: CASSEGEQETQYF.

V usage is TRBV7-8 and J usage is TRBJ1-4; D is uncertain. The CDR3 has 12 residues. V dropped 2 bases and J dropped 10 bases, with 8 bases sitting between them. Germline assignment: CDR1 SGHVS and CDR2 FQNEAQ. CDR3 nucleotide sequence: TGTGCCAGCAGCTTACGGGATGGAAAACTGTTTTTT. Translating gives CASSLRDGKLFF.

The chain combines TRBV4-1 with TRBJ1-2, with D possibly being TRBD1 (6 bases). Germline loops: CDR1 MGHRA, CDR2 YSYEKL. This CDR3 spans 16 amino acids. Trimming stripped 1 base from V and 4 bases from J, with 16 bases between. The CDR3 region has the DNA TGCGCCAGCAGCCAAGTAATAACCGGGACATCCTATGGCTACACCTTC. It yields the protein CASSQVITGTSYGYTF.

This chain's CDR3 is CASSLLLRGGGTDTQYF. CDR3 nucleotides: TGTGCCAGCAGCTTATTACTCAGGGGTGGTGGCACAGATACGCAGTATTTT. The genes are TRBV7-2 and TRBJ2-3; TRBD1 might be the D (6 bases). CDR1 is SGHTA, CDR2 FQGNSA, per germline. The V end was cut by 2 bases, the J end by 1 base, with 16 bases between. This CDR3 spans 17 amino acids.

The chain joins TRBV9 to TRBJ1-1; 9 bases line up with TRBD1. Trimming cost V 5 bases and J 3 bases; bases outside gene matches: 2. This CDR3 has 13 amino acids. CDR1 and CDR2 from the germline V gene are SGDLS and YYNGEE. CDR3 amino acids: CASRRDRDTEAFF. In DNA, the CDR3 is TGTGCCAGCAGACGGGACAGGGACACTGAAGCTTTCTTT.

The chain combines TRBV3-1 (or the pseudogene TRBV3-2) with TRBJ1-6, with 8 bases identical to TRBD1. Trimming at V came to 3 bases and at J to 7 bases, leaving 5 bases not matched to a gene. Germline assignment: CDR1 LGHDT and CDR2 YNNKEL (reference sequence). CDR3 length: 15 residues. The CDR3 sequence: CASSHGDRYNSPLHF. The CDR3 DNA reads TGTGCCAGCAGCCATGGGGACAGGTACAATTCACCCCTCCACTTT.

This clone is a singleton in its sample. The gene calls are TRBV6-1 and TRBJ2-7; weak D call: TRBD2 (5 bases). Trimming removed 3 bases at V and 1 base at J, with 13 bases between. Germline-derived CDR1 and CDR2 are MNHNS and SASEGT. The CDR3 covers 15 residues. CDR3 sequence (DNA): TGTGCCAGCAGTGATGGGGTTAGCGTTTCCTACGAGCAGTACGTC. It specifies CASSDGVSVSYEQYV.

V and J are TRBV5-4 and TRBJ2-1, with D perhaps TRBD1 (5 bases). Germline-derived CDR1 and CDR2 are SGHNT and YYREEE (reference sequence). The CDR3 is 15 amino acids. V was clipped by 0 bases and J by 5 bases, with 12 bases between them. CDR3 region: CASSLDRRNNNEQFF. CDR3 DNA: TGTGCCAGCAGCTTGGACAGGCGAAATAACAATGAGCAGTTCTTC.

This clone occurred a few times. The genes are TRBV9 and TRBJ2-1; 8 nucleotides agree with TRBD1. Germline V gives CDR1 SGDLS, CDR2 YYNGEE. The CDR3 spans 15 residues. V dropped 3 bases and J dropped 1; count of bases not matched to a gene: 3. The CDR3 sequence: CASSGTGGSYNEQFF. Here the CDR3 DNA reads TGTGCCAGCAGCGGAACAGGGGGTTCCTACAATGAGCAGTTCTTC.

The genes are TRBV14 and TRBJ2-1, with D perhaps matching TRBD1 (6 bases). V was pared by 5 bases and J by 7 bases, with 9 bases between. The CDR3 contains 12 residues. Germline CDR1 and CDR2: SGHDN and FVKESK. The CDR3, as DNA: TGTGCCAGCAGCTTTACAGGGAATGAGCAGTTCTTC. It is translated as CASSFTGNEQFF. Using reference TRBV14 and TRBJ2-1 for the parts outside the CDR3, the full variable domain is EAGVTQFPSHSVIEKGQTVTLRCDPISGHDNLYWYRRVMGKEIKFLLHFVKESKQDESGMPNNRFLAERTGGTYSTLKVQPAELEDSGVYFCASSFTGNEQFFGPGTRLTVL.

Comment on this clone: Sequence at one end of the junction differs from germline and may be a read error. The CDR3: CASSYRGFMNSEAFF. The CDR3 region has the DNA TGTGCCAGCAGTTACAGGGGGTTCATGAACAGTGAAGCTTTCTTT. V and J are TRBV6-5 and TRBJ1-1; a weak D match, TRBD1 (6 bases). Germline V CDR1 and CDR2: MNHEY, SVGAGI. This CDR3 spans 15 amino acids.

The rearrangement links TRBV5-6 to TRBJ2-1, with 7 positions matching TRBD1. Germline V gene sequence: CDR1 SGHDT, CDR2 YYEEEE. V gave up 4 bases and J gave up 3 bases; unmatched junction bases: 7. This CDR3 comprises 15 residues. The DNA of the CDR3 is TGTGCCAGCAGCCCAGTCCGGACAGGCTACAATGAGCAGTTCTTC. It translates to CASSPVRTGYNEQFF.

In its sample, this clone was seen a few times. The rearrangement links TRBV5-1 to TRBJ1-3; maybe TRBD1 (5 bases). V was clipped by 0 bases and J by 1 base, with 5 bases between them. CDR1 is SGHRS and CDR2 is YFSETQ in the germline V gene. This CDR3 is built from 14 residues. CDR3 in amino acids: CASSLAGSGNTIYF. CDR3 DNA: TGCGCCAGCAGCTTGGCAGGGTCTGGAAACACCATATATTTT.

The genes are TRBV5-6 and TRBJ2-7, with D possibly being TRBD1 (5 bases). Germline CDR1 is SGHDT and CDR2 is YYEEEE. V was pared by 0 bases and J by 3 bases, with 10 bases between. This CDR3 has 14 amino acids. The CDR3 bases are TGTGCCAGCAGCTTGGTTGGCCAGGGCTACGAGCAGTACGTC. It specifies CASSLVGQGYEQYV.

This sequence joins TRBV5-1 and TRBJ2-2; 9 bases map to TRBD1. Germline V lookup: CDR1 SGHRS, CDR2 YFSETQ. The CDR3 consists of 15 residues. V lost 3 bases and J lost 5; bases outside the gene matches: 5. CDR3 in DNA: TGCGCCAGCAGCTCGTGGACAGGGGAAACCGGGGAGCTGTTTTTT. This codes for CASSSWTGETGELFF.

The V call is TRBV6-2 or TRBV6-3, the J call TRBJ1-5; D unresolved. CDR3 length equals 14 residues. V was cut by 5 bases and J by 0 bases, with 8 bases left in between. CDR1 MNHEY and CDR2 SVGEGT come from the germline V gene. Here the CDR3 reads CASSPFRSNQPQHF. The CDR3 coding sequence is TGTGCCAGCAGTCCGTTTCGTAGCAATCAGCCCCAGCATTTT.

This rearrangement joins TRBV6-5 to TRBJ1-2; D is ambiguous. This CDR3 is 14 amino acids long. V shed 0 bases and J shed 2 bases, with 7 bases lying between them. Per germline, CDR1 MNHEY and CDR2 SVGAGI. CDR3 sequence reads: CASSYSSGNYGYTF. The CDR3 nucleotides read TGTGCCAGCAGTTACTCATCGGGGAACTATGGCTACACCTTC.

V and J are TRBV24-1 and TRBJ1-1; 9 nucleotides agree with TRBD1. The V segment lost 3 bases and the J segment 0 bases; nucleotides outside the gene matches: 1. The CDR3 spans 15 residues. CDR1 KGHDR and CDR2 SFDVKD come from the germline V gene. The CDR3 region has the DNA TGTGCCACCAGTGATGGGGACAGGGTGAACACTGAAGCTTTCTTT. Its translation is CATSDGDRVNTEAFF.

The chain links TRBV3-1 (or the pseudogene TRBV3-2) to TRBJ2-7; D gene ambiguous. The CDR3 contains 15 residues. V lost 1 base and J 1 base, leaving 11 bases between the germline ends. Looked up from germline, CDR1 is LGHDT and CDR2 is YNNKEL (reference sequence). The CDR3 region is CASSQGSRQSYEQYV. CDR3 sequence (DNA): TGTGCCAGCAGCCAAGGCTCGAGACAATCCTACGAGCAGTACGTC.

CDR3 bases: TGCGCCAGCAGCCAAGAGGGGCAGGGGGCGCGCAATGAGCAGTTCTTC. It specifies CASSQEGQGARNEQFF. The V and J genes are TRBV4-1 and TRBJ2-1; TRBD1 agrees at 8 bases. The CDR3 length is 16 residues. V dropped 0 bases and J dropped 6; count of bases not matched to a gene: 7. Germline CDR1 and CDR2: MGHRA and YSYEKL.

This chain joins TRBV3-1 (or the pseudogene TRBV3-2) and TRBJ1-5, with D maybe TRBD1 (6 bases). The CDR3 length is 13 residues. Deletions cut 1 base from V and 6 bases from J, with 7 bases between. Germline CDR1 and CDR2: LGHDT and YNNKEL (reference sequence). As DNA, the CDR3 is TGTGCCAGCAGCCAAGTAGGGGGTCAGCCCCAGCATTTT. Protein: CASSQVGGQPQHF.

This chain links TRBV28 with TRBJ2-7, with TRBD2 matching over 7 bases. The CDR3 runs 11 residues. V was pared by 4 bases and J by 7 bases, with 1 base of the junction left unmatched. Germline V lookup: CDR1 MDHEN, CDR2 SYDVKM. The CDR3 loop reads CASSSAGEQYV. CDR3 DNA sequence: TGTGCCAGCAGTTCAGCGGGGGAGCAGTACGTC.

V usage is TRBV12-3 or TRBV12-4 and J usage is TRBJ2-1; D is unresolved. V was clipped by 6 bases and J by 4 bases, with 10 bases between them. CDR3 size: 13 residues. The CDR3 protein is CASSSAGYNEQFF. The CDR3 DNA follows: TGTGCCAGCAGCAGCGCCGGATACAATGAGCAGTTCTTC.

The chain joins TRBV3-1 (or the pseudogene TRBV3-2) to TRBJ1-1, with 9 nucleotides matching TRBD1. There are 19 residues in the CDR3. V gave up 0 bases and J gave up 1 base; unmatched junction bases: 12. The germline CDR1 and CDR2 sequences are LGHDT and YNNKEL (reference sequence). CDR3 sequence (DNA): TGTGCCAGCAGCCAAGATAAGAGGGGATGGACAGGGGAGAACACTGAAGCTTTCTTT. It is translated as CASSQDKRGWTGENTEAFF.

V and J are TRBV25-1 and TRBJ2-3; D might be TRBD2 (6 bases). The CDR3 is made up of 14 amino acids. Trimming cost V 2 bases and J 10 bases, with 16 bases left between them. Germline CDR1 MGHDK, CDR2 SYGVNS. In nucleotides, the CDR3 is TGTGCCAGCAGTGAACTGGCGGGAAAAGGCCCGCAGTATTTT. Translation gives CASSELAGKGPQYF. The full variable domain, with the rest looked up from reference TRBV25-1 and TRBJ2-3, is EADIYQTPRYLVIGTGKKITLECSQTMGHDKMYWYQQDPGMELHLIHYSYGVNSTEKGDLSSESTVSRIRTEHFPLTLESARPSHTSQYLCASSELAGKGPQYFGPGTRLTVL.

The V and J genes are TRBV19 and TRBJ1-4; D remains unclear. From germline, CDR1 is LNHDA and CDR2 SQIVND (reference sequence). V lost 3 bases to trimming and J lost 0 bases, with 5 bases between them. The CDR3 runs to 14 residues. The CDR3 region is CASSISATNEKLFF. CDR3 bases: TGTGCCAGTAGTATCAGTGCAACTAATGAAAAACTGTTTTTT.

This clone was found once. This sequence joins TRBV19 and TRBJ2-3; tentatively, D is TRBD2 (6 bases). The germline V gene encodes CDR1 LNHDA and CDR2 SQIVND (reference sequence). The V and J ends lost 0 bases and 4 bases respectively, with 14 bases between them. The CDR3 is 16 amino acids. The CDR3 sequence: CASSIDGGSSADTQYF. CDR3 coding DNA: TGTGCCAGTAGTATAGATGGGGGGAGTAGCGCAGATACGCAGTATTTT.